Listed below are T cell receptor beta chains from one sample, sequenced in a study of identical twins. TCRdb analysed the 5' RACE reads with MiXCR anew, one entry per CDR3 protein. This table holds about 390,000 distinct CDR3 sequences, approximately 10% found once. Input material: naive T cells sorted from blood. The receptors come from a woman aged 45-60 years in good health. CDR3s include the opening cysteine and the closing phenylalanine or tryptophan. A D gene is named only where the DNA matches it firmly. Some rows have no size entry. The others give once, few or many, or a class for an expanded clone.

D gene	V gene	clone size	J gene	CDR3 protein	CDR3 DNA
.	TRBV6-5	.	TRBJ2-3	CASSSPSRTQYF	TGTGCCAGCAGTTCACCCTCAAGAACGCAGTATTTT
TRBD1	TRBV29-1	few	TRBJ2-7	CSTYRGFHEQYF	TGCAGCACCTACAGGGGATTCCACGAGCAGTACTTC
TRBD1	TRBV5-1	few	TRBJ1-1	CASSWTGPNTEAFF	TGCGCCAGCAGCTGGACAGGGCCGAACACTGAAGCTTTCTTT
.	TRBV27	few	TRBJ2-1	CASRERAVYNEQFF	TGTGCCAGCAGAGAGCGGGCGGTCTACAATGAGCAGTTCTTC
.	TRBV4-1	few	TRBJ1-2	CASSPGRGVNYGYPF	TGCGCCAGCAGCCCAGGGAGAGGGGTGAACTATGGCTACCCCTTC
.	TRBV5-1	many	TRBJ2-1	CASSLAADYNEQFF	TGCGCCAGCAGCTTGGCGGCAGACTACAATGAGCAGTTCTTC
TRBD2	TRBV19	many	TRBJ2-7	CASSTYGRPSYEQYF	TGTGCCAGTAGTACCTACGGGAGGCCCTCCTACGAGCAGTACTTC
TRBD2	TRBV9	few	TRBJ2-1	CASKRGVAGVIDEQFF	TGTGCCAGCAAAAGGGGGGTAGCGGGAGTGATCGATGAGCAGTTCTTC
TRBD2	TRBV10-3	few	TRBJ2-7	CAISESLAGVNYEQYF	TGTGCCATCAGTGAGTCCCTTGCGGGAGTTAACTACGAGCAGTACTTC
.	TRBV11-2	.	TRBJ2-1	CASSLDRGSHNEQFF	TGTGCCAGCAGCTTAGATCGTGGTAGCCACAATGAGCAGTTCTTC
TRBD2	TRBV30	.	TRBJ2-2	CAWSVLSVGGKELFF	TGTGCCTGGAGTGTACTTAGCGTGGGGGGGAAGGAGCTGTTTTTT
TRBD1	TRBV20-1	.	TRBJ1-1	CSARAKKTPGTEEYWNTEAFF	TGCAGTGCTAGAGCGAAGAAAACACCCGGGACAGAGGAGTATTGGAACACTGAAGCTTTCTTT
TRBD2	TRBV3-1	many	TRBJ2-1	CASSQTSGLAGLDEQFF	TGTGCCAGCAGCCAGACCTCGGGACTAGCGGGATTGGATGAGCAGTTCTTC
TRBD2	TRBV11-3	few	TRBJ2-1	CASSLGPGLAGGGLLF	TGTGCCAGCAGCTTAGGGCCGGGACTAGCGGGAGGGGGTCTTTTATTC
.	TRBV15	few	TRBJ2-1	CATREGSSYNEQFF	TGTGCCACCAGAGAGGGTAGCTCCTACAATGAGCAGTTCTTC
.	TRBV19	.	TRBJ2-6	CASGPGGANVLTF	TGTGCCAGTGGTCCCGGTGGGGCCAACGTCCTGACTTTC
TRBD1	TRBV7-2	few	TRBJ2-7	CASSVNRGAYEQYF	TGTGCCAGCAGCGTTAACAGGGGGGCCTACGAGCAGTACTTC
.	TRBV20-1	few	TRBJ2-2	CSARETAGNTGELFF	TGCAGTGCTAGAGAGACGGCGGGGAACACCGGGGAGCTGTTTTTT
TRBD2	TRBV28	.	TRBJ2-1	CASSLLGSGHSYNEQFF	TGTGCCAGCAGTTTACTGGGTAGCGGGCACTCCTACAATGAGCAGTTCTTC
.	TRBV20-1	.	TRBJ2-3	CSATPLALTDTQYF	TGCAGTGCTACCCCCCTAGCTCTCACAGATACGCAGTATTTT
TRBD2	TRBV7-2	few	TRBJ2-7	CASSLGGGRAAYEQYF	TGTGCCAGCAGCTTAGGCGGGGGTAGGGCAGCCTACGAGCAGTACTTC
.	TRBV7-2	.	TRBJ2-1	CASSLAVLAHEQFF	TGTGCCAGCAGCTTAGCGGTGTTAGCCCATGAGCAGTTCTTC
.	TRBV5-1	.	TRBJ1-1	CASSLAGTRNTDAFF	TGCGCCAGCAGCTTGGCCGGGACAAGGAACACTGACGCTTTCTTT